This is a list of T cell receptor beta chains from one sample in a study of cytomegalovirus exposure and HLA in healthy donors. The repertoire was sequenced with immunoSEQ multiplex PCR; TCRdb's copy has only in-frame clones and lacks some. The sample carries 180,000 or so clones, 84% recorded once. The material sequenced was PBMCs. The receptor set was obtained from a woman aged 25-40 years in good health and CMV-seropositive. Both conserved end residues are trimmed from each CDR3. The size field is filled for only some rows; it gives once, few, many or a size class.

size	V	J	CDR3
NA	TRBV20-1	TRBJ2-7	SASRGEQY
NA	TRBV5-1	TRBJ2-1	ASSLALSGGYNEQF
few	TRBV16	TRBJ2-7	ASSPWTGVGEQY
NA	TRBV5-6	TRBJ1-1	ASSLQTEAF
NA	TRBV28	TRBJ2-7	ASSESDYEQY
NA	TRBV5-1	TRBJ2-1	ASSLDSSSYNEQF
NA	TRBV6-6	TRBJ2-7	ASFMGQGTYEQY
many	TRBV14	TRBJ1-2	ASSQATGAGYT
NA	TRBV27	TRBJ1-2	ASSSETGVHGYT
few	TRBV4-2	TRBJ2-7	ASSPTVAGGYEQY